This TCR beta chain was documented in a study of blood T cell repertoires in COVID-19. This CDR3 contains 15 residues. This clone was recorded only once. Authors' data handling: Amplification from reference gene primers served as the basis for estimated nucleated cell counts. Sequenced by immunoSEQ multiplex PCR; TCRdb stores in-frame clones only, minus some. V, J and clone size are those of that table, while D and trimming were read from the DNA. The sample includes 130,000 or so clones, 75% to 90% seen only once; the top ten take around 19%. The sequenced sample consisted of peripheral blood. The receptor was isolated from a man aged 45-60 years with active or convalescent COVID-19. The rearrangement uses TRBV21-1 and TRBJ2-2; no DNA check was done on the table's D call, TRBD1. TRBV21-1 is a pseudogene segment. CDR3 in amino acids: CASSNPQGSTGELFF. The CDR3 DNA is TGTGCCAGCAGCAACCCACAGGGTAGCACCGGGGAGCTGTTTTTT.